Sequencing of this T cell receptor beta chain was carried out in a study of technical replicates of blood from several donors (dated by TCRdb to 2016 to 2017). The library was prepared using the immunoSEQ multiplex PCR assay. TCRdb holds this immuneACCESS table with in-frame rearrangements only. Some clones are missing; in checked studies, unresolved V genes explain under half, and the rest has no known cause. The sample has 60,000 to 65,000 clones on record, more than 70% of them singletons. The biggest ten clones account for roughly 5.2% of the sample. Comment on this clone: Its antigen specificity is not known. Within one base of it there is no much larger clone, and no base qualities were kept.

Spanning cysteine to phenylalanine, the CDR3 consists of 13 amino acids. The CDR3 DNA has 39 bases and is translated from base 1. V and J lose 5 bases and 4 bases, and a span of 11 bases separates them. The CDR1 and CDR2 encoded by the germline V gene are SGHAT and FQNNGV. The chain links TRBV11-2 with TRBJ1-2, with the D gene uncertain. This clonotype originated in a human donor in good health. Some clones in this sample may be carry-over from other donors' samples. Sequencing input: PBMCs. The DNA sequence reads TGTGCCAGCAGCCCCCTACGGTCCTATGGCTACACCTTC. This gives the protein CASSPLRSYGYTF.